This entry describes one TCR beta chain. Its antigen remains unknown. The data derive from a study of human T cells and chemical hapten exposure. Study-level background: Patches that contained 0.01% DPC were applied to the upper back and read at 6 days.

The CDR3 loop spans 14 amino acids. Trimming left V 0 bases short and J 1 base short, with 7 bases between. CDR1 and CDR2 from the germline V gene are SGHRS and YFSETQ. TCRdb recomputed calls from the RACE reads with MiXCR, one row per CDR3 protein. Of a few hundred thousand distinct CDR3 sequences listed, 4.5% to 5.5% are singletons. Study-wide results and limits: While controls formed fewer of them, expanded TCRs formed significantly more large CDR3 similarity clusters.

Indicated time point: pre-sensitization, week 0. Treatment indicated: therapeutic diphenylcyclopropenone sensitization with weekly scalp DPC. The sequence was obtained from a woman aged 18-29 years with alopecia areata. Some clones in this sample may be carry-over from other donors' samples. Sample: whole blood, taken in connection with sensitization to the hapten diphenylcyclopropenone (DPC). The V and J genes are TRBV5-1 and TRBJ2-5; D unresolved. CDR3 DNA: TGCGCCAGCAGCTTGGGCAGGATCCAAGAGACCCAGTACTTC. It codes for CASSLGRIQETQYF. The whole variable domain, remainder taken from reference TRBV5-1 and TRBJ2-5, is KAGVTQTPRYLIKTRGQQVTLSCSPISGHRSVSWYQQTPGQGLQFLFEYFSETQRNKGNFPGRFSGRQFSNSRSEMNVSTLELGDSALYLCASSLGRIQETQYFGPGTRLLVL.